These 18 T cell receptor beta chains were sequenced from one sample in a study of glioma-infiltrating T cells after dendritic cell vaccination. Here immunoSEQ multiplex PCR was the method, and the copy in TCRdb shows in-frame clones only, minus some. The sample lists about 90,000 clones, around 83% occurring once. Time point given: after dendritic cell vaccination, including at tumor progression/relapse. This material consisted of blood, taken after dendritic cell vaccination. The receptors here all came from a human donor with glioblastoma.

CDR3 amino acids: CSVARLVGADTQYF. The CDR3 DNA sequence: TGCAGCGTTGCGAGACTAGTTGGCGCAGATACGCAGTATTTT. The rearrangement uses TRBV29-1 and TRBJ2-3; TRBD2 might be the D (6 bases). From germline, CDR1 is SQVTM and CDR2 ANQGSEA. V was shortened by 4 bases and J by 4 bases, with 15 bases between the two germline ends. The CDR3 spans 14 residues.

This clone turned up a few times. The V and J genes are TRBV10-3 and TRBJ1-5; no firm D call. The V end was cut by 1 base, the J end by 4 bases, with 8 bases between. CDR3 length equals 14 residues. Germline-derived CDR1 and CDR2 are ENHRY and SYGVKD. This CDR3 is CAISELSENQPQHF. As DNA, the CDR3 is TGTGCCATCAGTGAGTTGTCAGAAAATCAGCCCCAGCATTTT.

The chain is built from TRBV6-5 and TRBJ2-2; a weak D match, TRBD1 (6 bases). V was pared by 5 bases and J by 1 base, with 11 bases between. The CDR3 length is 15 residues. The germline V gene encodes CDR1 MNHEY and CDR2 SVGAGI. The CDR3 DNA reads TGTGCCAGCAGTCCCAGGGACATGAACACCGGGGAGCTGTTTTTT. It codes for CASSPRDMNTGELFF.

This clone appeared once. The CDR3 sequence is CASSQDRGQGDGYTF. Here the CDR3 DNA reads TGTGCCAGCAGCCAAGATCGAGGACAGGGGGATGGCTACACCTTC. The chain is built from TRBV4-2 and TRBJ1-2, with 10 nucleotides matching TRBD1. Losses at the gene ends were 0 bases for V and 6 bases for J; bases not matched to a gene: 4. CDR3 length equals 15 residues. CDR1 is LGHNA and CDR2 is YNFKEQ in the germline V gene.

This clone is a singleton in its sample. V and J are TRBV5-6 and TRBJ2-1, with D possibly being TRBD1 (5 bases). The CDR3 totals 15 residues. Germline CDR1 is SGHDT and CDR2 is YYEEEE. V was cut by 0 bases and J by 8 bases, with 15 bases left in between. This chain's CDR3 is CASSLDPPRAYEQFF. In DNA, the CDR3 is TGTGCCAGCAGCTTGGACCCCCCCAGGGCCTATGAGCAGTTCTTC.

The J gene is TRBJ1-1, the V gene TRBV11-2; D remains unclear. CDR3 length: 13 residues. V was pared by 0 bases and J by 8 bases, with 10 bases between. Germline loops: CDR1 SGHAT, CDR2 FQNNGV. For the CDR3, the DNA is TGTGCCAGCAGCTTAGATCCGGAGGGAGAAGCTTTCTTT. As protein: CASSLDPEGEAFF.

V gene TRBV2 combines with J gene TRBJ1-5, with 10 bases lining up with TRBD1. Losses at the gene ends were 1 base for V and 7 bases for J; bases not matched to a gene: 4. The CDR3 contains 15 residues. CDR1 SNHLY and CDR2 FYNNEI come from the germline V gene. CDR3 loop: CASSEGDRGRQPQHF. The CDR3 DNA follows: TGTGCCAGCAGTGAAGGGGACAGGGGACGACAGCCCCAGCATTTT.

V is TRBV13 and J is TRBJ2-2, with D unclear. The CDR3 runs to 13 residues. The V end lost 5 bases, the J end lost 5 bases, and 9 bases lay between the germline ends. The germline V gene has CDR1 PRHDT and CDR2 FYEKMQ (reference sequence). CDR3 nucleotide sequence: TGTGCCAGCAGCCCCCCTGCGACCGGGGAGCTGTTTTTT. Its protein product is CASSPPATGELFF.

V is TRBV6-6 and J is TRBJ2-3; D not resolved. CDR3 length: 15 amino acids. The germline CDR1 and CDR2 sequences are MNHNY and SVGAGI (reference sequence). With 0 bases removed from V and 4 bases from J, the gap between germline ends came to 11 bases. CDR3 protein: CASSYSLNSADTQYF. DNA of the CDR3: TGTGCCAGCAGTTACTCTCTAAACTCGGCAGATACGCAGTATTTT.

The CDR3 DNA is TGTGCCAGCAGCCCGCAGACTCCGAGCTCTGGAAACACCATATATTTT. This gives the protein CASSPQTPSSGNTIYF. The J gene is TRBJ1-3, the V gene TRBV9; no reliable D call. This CDR3 contains 16 residues. Trimming took off 4 bases at V and 0 bases at J, with 14 bases between the two ends. Germline-derived CDR1 and CDR2 are SGDLS and YYNGEE.

The genes are TRBV10-3 and TRBJ2-2; 12 nucleotides line up with TRBD1. The CDR3 totals 16 residues. Per germline, CDR1 ENHRY and CDR2 SYGVKD. J was trimmed by 3 bases and V by 7 bases; bases with no gene match: 6. CDR3 DNA sequence: TGTGCCATCACCCCGGGACAGGGGGCCGACACCGGGGAGCTGTTTTTT. This encodes CAITPGQGADTGELFF.

This clone was recorded once. CDR3 protein: CASSYSTSREGGYTF. The CDR3 region has the DNA TGTGCCAGCAGTTACTCGACGAGCAGGGAAGGTGGCTACACCTTC. The chain has TRBV6-5 and TRBJ1-2; tentative D call: TRBD1 (5 bases). The V end was cut by 0 bases, the J end by 7 bases, with 15 bases between. Germline CDR1 is MNHEY and CDR2 is SVGAGI. This CDR3 is built from 15 residues.

This chain joins TRBV16 and TRBJ1-5; unclear D gene. The CDR3 contains 15 residues. Germline assignment: CDR1 KGHSY and CDR2 FQNENV. V gave up 1 base and J gave up 0 bases, with 7 bases separating them. The CDR3 coding sequence is TGTGCCAGCAGCCAATTAGTAAATAGCAATCAGCCCCAGCATTTT. Translating gives CASSQLVNSNQPQHF.

The chain joins TRBV6-7 to TRBJ1-5; the D is unclear. TRBV6-7 is labeled an ORF, and its function is uncertain. The CDR3 consists of 13 residues. V shed 4 bases and J shed 1 base, with 5 bases lying between them. CDR3 nucleotide sequence: TGTGCCAGCAGTTGTGGCAGCAATCAGCCCCAGCATTTT. This gives the protein CASSCGSNQPQHF.

A few counts support this clone. The chain has TRBV7-9 and TRBJ1-5, with D perhaps TRBD1 (5 bases). Trimming removed 1 base from V and 6 bases from J, with 13 bases in between. The CDR3 is 15 amino acids. Germline CDR1 reads SEHNR; CDR2 reads FQNEAQ (reference sequence). The CDR3, as DNA: TGTGCCAGCAGCTTAGACGTCCGCGGGGGTCAGCCCCAGCATTTT. It translates to CASSLDVRGGQPQHF.

This clone has only one observation. The gene calls are TRBV5-6 and TRBJ1-6; perhaps TRBD1 as D (5 bases). V was clipped by 0 bases and J by 8 bases, with 12 bases between them. Germline values: CDR1 SGHDT, CDR2 YYEEEE. The CDR3 consists of 15 residues. The CDR3 is CASSLVGGGDSPLHF. CDR3 bases: TGTGCCAGCAGCTTGGTGGGGGGAGGGGATTCACCCCTCCACTTT.

The genes are TRBV11-3 and TRBJ2-1; 13 nucleotides align to TRBD2. V shed 4 bases and J 9 bases; nucleotides not matched to a gene: 3. CDR3 size: 14 residues. Germline CDR1 and CDR2: SGHNT and YENEEA. DNA for the CDR3: TGTGCCAGCAGCTCCGGGACTAGCGGGGTTGAGCAGTTCTTC. Translation: CASSSGTSGVEQFF.

This clone occurred once. DNA for the CDR3: TGTGCCAGCAGCTTAGATGAGACAGATGGCTACACCTTC. The encoded protein is CASSLDETDGYTF. The V call is TRBV11-2, the J call TRBJ1-2, with D possibly TRBD1 on 5 matching bases. The germline V and J ends were trimmed by 0 bases and 6 bases, with 8 bases remaining between them. The CDR3 totals 13 residues. CDR1 SGHAT and CDR2 FQNNGV come from the germline V gene.